This is a list of T cell receptor beta chains from one sample in a study of cytomegalovirus exposure and HLA in healthy donors. Some clones are missing from TCRdb's copy, which holds only in-frame ones; the method was immunoSEQ multiplex PCR. In the table there are approximately 190,000 clones, about 80% of which are singletons. The sequencing input was PBMCs. The receptors come from a woman aged 18-29 years in good health and CMV-seropositive. Each CDR3 is given with its conserved first and last residue. Fields, in order: D gene, clone size, V gene, J gene, CDR3 protein, CDR3 DNA. A D gene is named only where the DNA matches it firmly. The size of a clone is reported for some rows only, either as once, few or many, or as a class for expanded clones.

TRBD2	.	TRBV2	TRBJ2-3	CDSRGNLGDTQYF	TGTGATTCGCGGGGGAACTTAGGCGATACGCAGTATTTT
.	many	TRBV21-1	TRBJ2-1	CASSKRRGGDSYNEQFF	TGTGCCAGCAGCAAAAGGAGGGGGGGTGACTCCTACAATGAGCAGTTCTTC
TRBD1	.	TRBV30	TRBJ1-2	CAWSKGAYGYTF	TGTGCCTGGAGTAAGGGGGCTTATGGCTACACCTTC
TRBD1	.	TRBV6-5	TRBJ1-2	CASSQQGNYGYTF	TGTGCCAGCAGTCAACAGGGGAACTATGGCTACACCTTC
.	.	TRBV4-3	TRBJ1-4	CASSLNPGREEKLFF	TGCGCCAGCAGCCTCAACCCGGGAAGAGAGGAAAAACTGTTTTTT
.	once	TRBV21-1	TRBJ1-2	CASSKARQSYGYTF	TGTGCCAGCAGCAAGGCTAGACAGAGCTATGGCTACACCTTC
.	.	TRBV6-5	TRBJ1-2	CAPTRGQRTNYGYTF	TGTGCCCCGACAAGAGGACAGCGGACTAACTATGGCTACACCTTC
TRBD1	.	TRBV7-9	TRBJ1-1	CASSDTGAGEGAFF	TGTGCCAGCAGCGATACAGGGGCCGGAGAAGGAGCTTTCTTT
TRBD1	once	TRBV6-4	TRBJ1-1	CASSYSPDRGQVDTEAFF	TGTGCCAGCAGTTACTCCCCGGACAGGGGGCAAGTGGACACTGAAGCTTTCTTT
TRBD2	.	TRBV12-5	TRBJ2-2	CASGGLAGVTGELFF	TGTGCTAGTGGCGGACTAGCGGGGGTCACCGGGGAGCTGTTTTTT
.	.	TRBV13	TRBJ1-2	CASRSTGNYGYTF	TGTGCCAGCAGGTCCACAGGAAACTATGGCTACACCTTC
.	.	TRBV5-1	TRBJ1-1	CASSFSPNTEAFF	TGCGCCAGCAGCTTCTCTCCGAACACTGAAGCTTTCTTT
TRBD2	.	TRBV30	TRBJ2-5	CAWSKPGTSRETQYF	TGTGCCTGGAGTAAACCTGGGACTAGCCGAGAGACCCAGTACTTC
.	.	TRBV19	TRBJ2-7	CASSISPRGSYEQYF	TGTGCCAGTAGTATATCCCCCCGGGGCTCCTACGAGCAGTACTTC
.	.	TRBV6-1	TRBJ1-1	CASSEAPQGSRTEAFF	TGTGCCAGCAGTGAAGCCCCACAGGGTTCTCGCACTGAAGCTTTCTTT
TRBD2	.	TRBV6-1	TRBJ2-7	CAILLPRGAYEQYF	TGTGCCATCCTCCTACCACGGGGGGCCTACGAGCAGTACTTC
.	.	TRBV27	TRBJ2-2	CASSLAAGTGELFF	TGTGCCAGCAGTTTAGCCGCCGGTACCGGGGAGCTGTTTTTT
TRBD2	.	TRBV4-1	TRBJ2-1	CASSHRGAGGPYNEQFF	TGCGCCAGCAGCCATAGGGGGGCGGGGGGGCCTTACAATGAGCAGTTCTTC
.	.	TRBV7-9	TRBJ2-5	CASSPEGAGGGLKETQYF	TGTGCCAGCAGCCCCGAAGGGGCAGGGGGAGGTTTAAAAGAGACCCAGTACTTC
TRBD1	.	TRBV19	TRBJ2-5	CASSWDRGETQYF	TGTGCCAGTAGTTGGGACAGGGGGGAGACCCAGTACTTC
.	.	TRBV7-6	TRBJ1-1	CASSLGQNTEAFF	TGTGCCAGCAGCCTAGGGCAAAACACTGAAGCTTTCTTT
TRBD1	.	TRBV7-2	TRBJ1-6	CASSPTGTGVYNSPLHF	TGTGCCAGCAGCCCAACAGGGACAGGGGTTTATAATTCACCCCTCCACTTT
.	once	TRBV5-1	TRBJ1-2	CASSLARGGDGYTF	TGCGCCAGCAGCCTTGCCCGTGGGGGGGATGGCTACACCTTC
TRBD1	.	TRBV7-9	TRBJ1-1	CASSPLLQGAEAFF	TGTGCCAGCAGCCCCCTTCTACAGGGGGCTGAAGCTTTCTTT
TRBD1	.	TRBV27	TRBJ1-1	CASSLSRQGWTFF	TGTGCCAGCAGTTTATCTAGACAGGGTTGGACTTTCTTT
.	.	TRBV6-5	TRBJ1-4	CASRNRDEKLFF	TGTGCCAGCAGGAACAGGGATGAAAAACTGTTTTTT
TRBD2	once	TRBV28	TRBJ2-5	CASGRAPNVQYF	TGTGCCAGCGGGAGGGCGCCCAACGTCCAGTACTTC
.	.	TRBV12-5	TRBJ1-2	CASGPPGEGGYTF	TGTGCTAGTGGTCCGCCAGGTGAGGGCGGCTACACCTTC
TRBD1	.	TRBV27	TRBJ1-4	CASSLRGLTNEKLFF	TGTGCCAGCAGTCTCAGGGGGCTTACTAATGAAAAACTGTTTTTT
.	once	TRBV5-4	TRBJ1-5	CATNIWGDQPQHF	TGTGCCACCAACATCTGGGGGGATCAGCCCCAGCATTTT
TRBD2	once	TRBV7-6	TRBJ2-1	CASSSKGLAGYEQFF	TGTGCCAGCAGCTCAAAGGGACTAGCGGGGTACGAGCAGTTCTTC
.	.	TRBV28	TRBJ1-2	CASSVGGDYGYTF	TGTGCCAGCAGCGTAGGGGGAGACTATGGCTACACCTTC
TRBD1	.	TRBV29-1	TRBJ1-1	CRAGQGTEAFF	TGCAGGGCGGGACAGGGGACTGAAGCTTTCTTT
.	few	TRBV6-1	TRBJ1-3	CASTKGAGNTIYF	TGTGCCAGCACGAAAGGGGCTGGAAACACCATATATTTT
TRBD2	.	TRBV7-2	TRBJ2-5	CASSRGSGGVETQYF	TGTGCCAGCAGCCGGGGGTCGGGGGGGGTGGAGACCCAGTACTTC
.	.	TRBV5-4	TRBJ2-7	CASSLNSYEQYF	TGTGCCAGCAGCTTGAACTCTTACGAGCAGTACTTC
TRBD1	.	TRBV10-1	TRBJ1-2	CASRIKQGFYGYTF	TGCGCCAGCAGGATAAAACAGGGGTTTTATGGCTACACCTTC